The clone carrying this T cell receptor beta chain came up once. This sample was included in a study of blood T cell repertoires in COVID-19. Background on the study: Spain, Italy and the United States supplied samples that represented acute and convalescent COVID-19. T cells, B-cell-depleted T cells, or PBMCs provided the cDNA or gDNA that served as material.

Seattle's cohort entered during active infection and was followed longitudinally. The assay was immunoSEQ multiplex PCR, and TCRdb's table has in-frame clones only and misses some. Of a few hundred thousand clones in the sample, around 89% were seen once. This CDR3 region has 16 residues. V lost 3 bases, J lost 6 bases, and 8 bases stayed unmatched. CDR1 SEHNR and CDR2 FQNEAQ come from the germline V gene (reference sequence). This sequence joins TRBV7-9 and TRBJ2-2; TRBD1 agrees at 9 bases. The clonotype comes from a woman in her 30s with COVID-19, enrolled during active disease. Material: peripheral blood. The CDR3 DNA is TGTGCCAGCAGCTTCCAGGAACAGGGGGCATCCGGGGAGCTGTTTTTT. It is translated as CASSFQEQGASGELFF.